The entry below gives a single T cell receptor beta chain sequence along with its context. Its target is unknown. This record belongs to a study of cytotoxic CD8 clonotypes in ibrutinib-treated CLL. The overall study: The patient breakdown showed roughly 10 relapsed/refractory and some 16 treatment-naive cases, with approximately 18 IGHV unmutated.

The junction had 5 bases not matched to a gene; V was cut back by 1 base and J by 1 base. This CDR3 comprises 17 residues. Per the germline V gene, CDR1 is SGHNT and CDR2 is YENEEA. Investigators sought sequencing depths of between 1 in 200,000 and 1 in 1 million T cells. Using immunoSEQ multiplex PCR, the repertoire was profiled, and TCRdb retains in-frame clones only, with some absent. The profile shows approximately 120,000 clones, 58% of them singletons. Study observations and caveats: Contraction or stability on treatment was seen for public clonotypes, which were uncommon.

The chain has TRBV11-3 and TRBJ2-3; TRBD2 agrees at 10 bases. The sample in question was PBMCs, obtained after 24 months of ibrutinib treatment. The sequence was obtained from a human donor with chronic lymphocytic leukemia. For the CDR3, the DNA is TGTGCCAGCAGCTTAGGTTGGCTAGCGGGGGGCACAGATACGCAGTATTTT. Translating it yields CASSLGWLAGGTDTQYF.